This is a list of T cell receptor beta chains from one sample in a study of T cell changes during pregnancy in multiple sclerosis. Clones were sequenced by immunoSEQ multiplex PCR, and TCRdb holds only the in-frame ones, with some missing. The top ten hold about 0.88% of the sample, which has 60,000 or so clones, more than 85% seen once. This material consisted of peripheral blood, taken before pregnancy. All receptors come from a female donor with multiple sclerosis, enrolled in a pregnancy study. Each CDR3 is given with its conserved first and last residue. The order of the fields is D gene, clone size, J gene, V gene, CDR3 DNA, CDR3 protein. D genes are given only for firm matches. Size is omitted from some rows. Given values are once, few, many or a class for expanded clones.

D gene: TRBD1; clone size: .; J gene: TRBJ1-6; V gene: TRBV11-2; CDR3 DNA: TGTGCCAGCAGCTCACACCAACTCGGGACAGGGGCTTATAATTCACCCCTCCACTTT; CDR3 protein: CASSSHQLGTGAYNSPLHF
D gene: .; clone size: few; J gene: TRBJ1-4; V gene: TRBV9; CDR3 DNA: TGTGCCAGCAGCCCCGACTTGGCTAATGAAAAACTGTTTTTT; CDR3 protein: CASSPDLANEKLFF
D gene: TRBD1; clone size: .; J gene: TRBJ1-1; V gene: TRBV6-5; CDR3 DNA: TGTGCCAGCCGGACAGGGAACACTGAAGCTTTCTTT; CDR3 protein: CASRTGNTEAFF
D gene: TRBD1; clone size: .; J gene: TRBJ2-3; V gene: TRBV5-1; CDR3 DNA: TGCGCCAGCAGCCCGGGGACAGGGGGCGATACGCAGTATTTT; CDR3 protein: CASSPGTGGDTQYF
D gene: .; clone size: .; J gene: TRBJ2-1; V gene: TRBV6-5; CDR3 DNA: TGTGCCAGCAGTTACTTGTTAGGGGCTAAGAATGAGCAGTTCTTC; CDR3 protein: CASSYLLGAKNEQFF
D gene: .; clone size: .; J gene: TRBJ2-3; V gene: TRBV11-3; CDR3 DNA: TGTGCCAGCAGCTTATCCACTACAGATACGCAGTATTTT; CDR3 protein: CASSLSTTDTQYF
D gene: .; clone size: .; J gene: TRBJ2-7; V gene: TRBV4-3; CDR3 DNA: TGCGCCAGCAGCCAAGGGGGGGCGGGGGACGAGCAGTACTTC; CDR3 protein: CASSQGGAGDEQYF
D gene: TRBD1; clone size: .; J gene: TRBJ2-2; V gene: TRBV19; CDR3 DNA: TGTGCCAGTACCCCAGGACAGGGGGTCACCGGGGAGCTGTTTTTT; CDR3 protein: CASTPGQGVTGELFF
D gene: TRBD1; clone size: .; J gene: TRBJ1-2; V gene: TRBV9; CDR3 DNA: TGTGCCAGCAGGCGAGGGACAGGGGGACCTAACTATGGCTACACCTTC; CDR3 protein: CASRRGTGGPNYGYTF
D gene: TRBD1; clone size: .; J gene: TRBJ2-3; V gene: TRBV2; CDR3 DNA: TGTGCCAGCAGTGAAGAAGGGGGCGGGCCAGATACGCAGTATTTT; CDR3 protein: CASSEEGGGPDTQYF
D gene: TRBD1; clone size: .; J gene: TRBJ1-2; V gene: TRBV2; CDR3 DNA: TGTGCCAGCAGTGAGGACAGGGGGCACTATGGCTACACCTTC; CDR3 protein: CASSEDRGHYGYTF
D gene: .; clone size: .; J gene: TRBJ1-4; V gene: TRBV4-1; CDR3 DNA: TGCGCCAGCAGCCAAGCCCCCAGGGGAGCAACTAATGAAAAACTGTTTTTT; CDR3 protein: CASSQAPRGATNEKLFF
D gene: TRBD1; clone size: few; J gene: TRBJ1-1; V gene: TRBV20-1; CDR3 DNA: TGCAGTGCTTCGACAGGGAGAGCTTTCTTT; CDR3 protein: CSASTGRAFF
D gene: .; clone size: once; J gene: TRBJ1-4; V gene: TRBV5-5; CDR3 DNA: TGTGCCAGCAGCTTGGAGTGGGTTAGGGGGGGAAATGAAAAACTGTTTTTT; CDR3 protein: CASSLEWVRGGNEKLFF
D gene: TRBD2; clone size: .; J gene: TRBJ2-1; V gene: TRBV18; CDR3 DNA: TGTGCCAGCTCACGAACAGGACTAGCGTGGGACAATGAGCAGTTCTTC; CDR3 protein: CASSRTGLAWDNEQFF
D gene: .; clone size: .; J gene: TRBJ2-1; V gene: TRBV7-6; CDR3 DNA: TGTGCCAGCAGCCCCCAAAGCGGCTCCTACAATGAGCAGTTCTTC; CDR3 protein: CASSPQSGSYNEQFF
D gene: TRBD1; clone size: .; J gene: TRBJ1-5; V gene: TRBV30; CDR3 DNA: TGTGCCTGGGAAAAGGACAGGGTGGGTCAGCCCCAGCATTTT; CDR3 protein: CAWEKDRVGQPQHF
D gene: .; clone size: .; J gene: TRBJ1-2; V gene: TRBV4-2; CDR3 DNA: TGTGCCAGCAGCCAAGTTTCGGAACAGGCATATGGCTACACCTTC; CDR3 protein: CASSQVSEQAYGYTF
D gene: .; clone size: .; J gene: TRBJ2-3; V gene: TRBV5-1; CDR3 DNA: TGCGCCAGCAGCTTGGACCAGGTTAAGCCAGATACGCAGTATTTT; CDR3 protein: CASSLDQVKPDTQYF
D gene: .; clone size: .; J gene: TRBJ2-4; V gene: TRBV15; CDR3 DNA: TGTGCCACCAGCAGAGATTGGCAGAAAAACATTCAGTACTTC; CDR3 protein: CATSRDWQKNIQYF
D gene: TRBD1; clone size: .; J gene: TRBJ1-6; V gene: TRBV19; CDR3 DNA: TGTGCCAGTAGTATGGGACAGGTCAATTCACCCCTCCACTTT; CDR3 protein: CASSMGQVNSPLHF
D gene: .; clone size: .; J gene: TRBJ1-1; V gene: TRBV11-2; CDR3 DNA: TGTGCCAGCAGCTCCCCACAGGAAGCTTTCTTT; CDR3 protein: CASSSPQEAFF
D gene: .; clone size: .; J gene: TRBJ1-4; V gene: TRBV4-1; CDR3 DNA: TGCGCCAGCAGCCTCGGGACTACAACTAATGAAAAACTGTTTTTT; CDR3 protein: CASSLGTTTNEKLFF
D gene: .; clone size: .; J gene: TRBJ1-6; V gene: TRBV7-3; CDR3 DNA: TGTGCCAGCAGCCTAACCCGCGGCAGCCCACCCCTCCACTTT; CDR3 protein: CASSLTRGSPPLHF
D gene: TRBD1; clone size: .; J gene: TRBJ1-1; V gene: TRBV18; CDR3 DNA: TGTGCCAGCTCACCACTCGGGACAGGGGAAACTGAAGCTTTCTTT; CDR3 protein: CASSPLGTGETEAFF
D gene: TRBD2; clone size: .; J gene: TRBJ2-3; V gene: TRBV30; CDR3 DNA: TGTGCATTTAGCGGGGGGGTTTTCCGAACAGATACGCAGTATTTT; CDR3 protein: CAFSGGVFRTDTQYF
D gene: .; clone size: .; J gene: TRBJ2-4; V gene: TRBV18; CDR3 DNA: TGTGCCAGCTCACCAGAGATAATCCAGTACTTC; CDR3 protein: CASSPEIIQYF
D gene: .; clone size: .; J gene: TRBJ2-3; V gene: TRBV7-3; CDR3 DNA: TGTGCCAGCAGCTTCACAGGGGATACGCAGTATTTT; CDR3 protein: CASSFTGDTQYF
D gene: TRBD1; clone size: .; J gene: TRBJ1-5; V gene: TRBV6-5; CDR3 DNA: TGTGCCAGCAGTTCCTTGACAGGGTATGGGCAGCCCCAGCATTTT; CDR3 protein: CASSSLTGYGQPQHF
D gene: .; clone size: .; J gene: TRBJ1-2; V gene: TRBV19; CDR3 DNA: TGTGCCAGTTCCCCCCGGTGGTTTAACTATGGCTACACCTTC; CDR3 protein: CASSPRWFNYGYTF
D gene: TRBD1; clone size: .; J gene: TRBJ1-1; V gene: TRBV5-1; CDR3 DNA: TGCGCCAGCAGGGGAGGACAGGGAAGGAACACTGAAGCTTTCTTT; CDR3 protein: CASRGGQGRNTEAFF
D gene: .; clone size: .; J gene: TRBJ1-3; V gene: TRBV7-9; CDR3 DNA: TGTGCCAGCAGCTTAAGGGGCACAGAAGGAAACACCATATATTTT; CDR3 protein: CASSLRGTEGNTIYF
D gene: .; clone size: .; J gene: TRBJ2-2; V gene: TRBV4-3; CDR3 DNA: TGCGCCAGCAGCCAAGGGTCCGCGGGACTCGCGAACACCGGGGAGCTGTTTTTT; CDR3 protein: CASSQGSAGLANTGELFF
D gene: .; clone size: .; J gene: TRBJ1-4; V gene: TRBV29-1; CDR3 DNA: TGCAGCGTCCGTAATGAAAAACTGTTTTTT; CDR3 protein: CSVRNEKLFF
D gene: .; clone size: .; J gene: TRBJ1-1; V gene: TRBV19; CDR3 DNA: TGTGCCATCAACCGAGGGCCTAACACTGAAGCTTTCTTT; CDR3 protein: CAINRGPNTEAFF
D gene: TRBD2; clone size: .; J gene: TRBJ2-1; V gene: TRBV5-1; CDR3 DNA: TGCGCCAGCAGCCGGAGACTAGCGGGGGTTAATGAGCAGTTCTTC; CDR3 protein: CASSRRLAGVNEQFF
D gene: TRBD1; clone size: once; J gene: TRBJ2-5; V gene: TRBV5-4; CDR3 DNA: TGTGCCAGCAGCTGGGTGGTAGGGGGCGGAGAGACCCAGTACTTC; CDR3 protein: CASSWVVGGGETQYF
D gene: .; clone size: .; J gene: TRBJ2-7; V gene: TRBV7-9; CDR3 DNA: TGTGCCAGCAGTTCGGACTTCTTAACCTACGAGCAGTACTTC; CDR3 protein: CASSSDFLTYEQYF
D gene: TRBD1; clone size: .; J gene: TRBJ1-2; V gene: TRBV6-1; CDR3 DNA: TGTGCCAGCAGTGAAGCGGGGACAGGCCGGGATGGCTACACCTTC; CDR3 protein: CASSEAGTGRDGYTF
D gene: .; clone size: .; J gene: TRBJ1-1; V gene: TRBV5-6; CDR3 DNA: TGTGCCAGCAGCTATGGCCGGGGCACTGAAGCTTTCTTT; CDR3 protein: CASSYGRGTEAFF
D gene: .; clone size: .; J gene: TRBJ1-2; V gene: TRBV6-5; CDR3 DNA: TGTGCCAGCAGCGGGGGGTTCTATGGCTACACCTTC; CDR3 protein: CASSGGFYGYTF
D gene: TRBD1; clone size: .; J gene: TRBJ1-1; V gene: TRBV9; CDR3 DNA: TGTGCCAGCAGCCCAGAGGGGGCGACTGAAGCTTTCTTT; CDR3 protein: CASSPEGATEAFF
D gene: .; clone size: .; J gene: TRBJ2-6; V gene: TRBV19; CDR3 DNA: TGTGCCAGTAGTAAACAGGGCGACGGGGCCAACGTCCTGACTTTC; CDR3 protein: CASSKQGDGANVLTF
D gene: .; clone size: .; J gene: TRBJ1-1; V gene: TRBV18; CDR3 DNA: TGTGCCAGCTCATCAAACCTAGACACTGAAGCTTTCTTT; CDR3 protein: CASSSNLDTEAFF
D gene: TRBD2; clone size: .; J gene: TRBJ2-5; V gene: TRBV7-2; CDR3 DNA: TGTGCCAGCAGCTTTCGAATTGGCGGGGGAAAAGAGACCCAGTACTTC; CDR3 protein: CASSFRIGGGKETQYF
D gene: .; clone size: .; J gene: TRBJ2-3; V gene: TRBV6-4; CDR3 DNA: TGTGCCAGCAGTGAGAGAGGAGAGGGGGCAGATACGCAGTATTTT; CDR3 protein: CASSERGEGADTQYF
D gene: .; clone size: .; J gene: TRBJ1-1; V gene: TRBV4-2; CDR3 DNA: TGTGCCAGCAGCCAAGTTCCGACATTGCTCACTGAAGCTTTCTTT; CDR3 protein: CASSQVPTLLTEAFF
D gene: TRBD2; clone size: .; J gene: TRBJ2-3; V gene: TRBV4-2; CDR3 DNA: TGTGCCAGCAGCACCCGGGGGGGCACAGATACGCAGTATTTT; CDR3 protein: CASSTRGGTDTQYF
D gene: .; clone size: .; J gene: TRBJ1-2; V gene: TRBV18; CDR3 DNA: TGTGCCAGCTCACCACGGCGAGTGTCCCGGTTGGAGGGCTACACCTTC; CDR3 protein: CASSPRRVSRLEGYTF
D gene: .; clone size: .; J gene: TRBJ2-3; V gene: TRBV9; CDR3 DNA: TGTGCCAGCAGGGTGGGGGGAGAGAACACAGATACGCAGTATTTT; CDR3 protein: CASRVGGENTDTQYF
D gene: .; clone size: .; J gene: TRBJ1-1; V gene: TRBV7-3; CDR3 DNA: TGTGCCAGCAGCTTGGACAGGAACACTGAAGCTTTCTTT; CDR3 protein: CASSLDRNTEAFF
D gene: .; clone size: .; J gene: TRBJ2-1; V gene: TRBV19; CDR3 DNA: TGTGCCAGTAGTATAGCTCCCTACAATGAGCAGTTCTTC; CDR3 protein: CASSIAPYNEQFF
D gene: TRBD2; clone size: .; J gene: TRBJ2-3; V gene: TRBV5-1; CDR3 DNA: TGCGCCAGCAGGCTAGCGGGGGGGCAGGAGAATCAGGTGCGCACAGATACGCAGTATTTT; CDR3 protein: CASRLAGGQENQVRTDTQYF
D gene: .; clone size: once; J gene: TRBJ2-6; V gene: TRBV7-3; CDR3 DNA: TGTGCCAGCAGCCTAACGGGCACACACTCTGGGGCCAACGTCCTGACTTTC; CDR3 protein: CASSLTGTHSGANVLTF